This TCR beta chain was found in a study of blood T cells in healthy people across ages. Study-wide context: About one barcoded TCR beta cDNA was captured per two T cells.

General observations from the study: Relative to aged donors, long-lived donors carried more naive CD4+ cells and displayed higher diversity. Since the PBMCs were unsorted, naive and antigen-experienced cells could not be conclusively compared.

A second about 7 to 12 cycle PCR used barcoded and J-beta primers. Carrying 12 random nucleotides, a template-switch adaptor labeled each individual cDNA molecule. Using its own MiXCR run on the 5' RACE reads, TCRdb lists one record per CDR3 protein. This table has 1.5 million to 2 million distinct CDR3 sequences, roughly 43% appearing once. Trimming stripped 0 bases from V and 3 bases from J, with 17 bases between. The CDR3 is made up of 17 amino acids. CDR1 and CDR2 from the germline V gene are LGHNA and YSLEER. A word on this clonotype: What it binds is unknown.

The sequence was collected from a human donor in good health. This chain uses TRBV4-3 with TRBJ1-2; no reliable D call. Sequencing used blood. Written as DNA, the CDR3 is TGCGCCAGCAGCCAAGACTCGTGGGGTTACGAGCACTATGGCTACACCTTC. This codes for CASSQDSWGYEHYGYTF.